The source of this TCR beta chain is a study of shared clonotypes between healthy human individuals. In replicate PCRs of sorted subsets, around 0.2 ug DNA, about 30,000 T cell genomes, was used. In the source study's methods: Junction-only sequences without quality scores were provided by ImmunoSEQ, so filtering was different. Generated by immunoSEQ multiplex PCR, the TCRdb table keeps only in-frame clones and is missing some. V, J and clone size derive from that table, while D and trimming were established from the DNA sequence. The sample holds about 990,000 clones; 75% to 85% are singletons and the top ten take more than 0.55%. Findings and limits, study-wide: Memory subsets generally showed lower estimated richness than naive subsets. Naive CD4 clonotype sharing across a few donors was approximately 5%.

Germline CDR1 SGDLS, CDR2 YYNGEE. This CDR3 has 13 residues. Trimming pared 1 base from V and 6 bases from J, leaving 7 bases between. As concerns this clone: As yet, its antigen is unknown.

The sequencing input was memory CD4+ T cells from PBMCs. Subset noted: CD45RA-negative fraction. The sequence was collected from a man between 18 and 29 years old in good health. Some clones in this sample may be carry-over from other donors' samples. This rearrangement joins TRBV9 to TRBJ2-2, with D uncertain. In DNA form, the CDR3 reads TGTGCCAGCAGCGTACTGTCCGCCGGGGAGCTGTTTTTT. Encoded protein: CASSVLSAGELFF.